Listed below are T cell receptor beta chains from one sample, sequenced in a study of regulatory T cells in long-lasting Graves disease. In TCRdb, the multiplex PCR reads were re-called with MiXCR into one record per CDR3 protein. This sample has about 460,000 distinct CDR3 sequences, with around 15% found just once. These data were also filed under a second study, of T cells in Graves' hyperthyroidism and ophthalmopathy.

The specimen comprised peripheral blood mononuclear cells (PBMCs), sampled at new diagnosis, from a patient treated with antithyroid drugs. These receptor sequences come from a woman aged 45-59 years with Graves disease. Each CDR3 is given with its conserved first and last residue. The order of the fields is V gene, J gene, CDR3 length, clone size, D gene, CDR3 protein, CDR3 DNA. The D gene is left open where the match is weak. The size field is filled for only some rows; it gives once, few, many or a size class.

TRBV6-1	TRBJ2-7	14	many	TRBD1	CASRAPGQFVEQYF	TGTGCCAGCAGGGCTCCGGGACAGTTCGTGGAGCAGTACTTC
TRBV3-1	TRBJ2-3	17	many	.	CASSQDRRPPFTDTQYF	TGTGCCAGCAGCCAAGACCGGCGGCCACCTTTCACAGATACGCAGTATTTT
TRBV11-2	TRBJ2-7	15	.	TRBD2	CASSWGLASSYEQYF	TGTGCCAGCAGCTGGGGACTAGCCTCCTCCTACGAGCAGTACTTC
TRBV9	TRBJ2-5	15	.	.	CASSGRDPRAKTQYF	TGTGCCAGCAGCGGACGGGACCCGAGAGCGAAGACCCAGTACTTC
TRBV30	TRBJ1-2	14	many	.	CAWSRGPANYGYTF	TGTGCCTGGAGTCGGGGACCGGCTAACTATGGCTACACCTTC
TRBV19	TRBJ2-7	14	once	TRBD2	CASSSWLAGGEQYF	TGTGCCAGTAGTAGTTGGCTAGCGGGAGGCGAGCAGTACTTC
TRBV5-1	TRBJ2-7	16	many	TRBD2	CASSLTAGEFSYEQYF	TGCGCCAGCAGCTTGACAGCGGGAGAATTTTCCTACGAGCAGTACTTC
TRBV6-2/TRBV6-3	TRBJ2-7	14	many	.	CASSKNGQAYEQYF	TGTGCCAGCAGTAAGAACGGGCAGGCCTACGAGCAGTACTTC
TRBV20-1	TRBJ1-1	14	many	TRBD1	CSARSTRTGVLTFF	TGCAGTGCTAGATCCACAAGGACAGGGGTATTGACTTTCTTT
TRBV11-2	TRBJ2-3	15	many	TRBD1	CASSSTTGGADTQYF	TGTGCCAGCAGCTCGACTACAGGGGGTGCAGATACGCAGTATTTT
TRBV7-9	TRBJ2-6	14	many	.	CASSPTRGANVLTF	TGTGCCAGCAGCCCCACGCGGGGGGCCAACGTCCTGACTTTC
TRBV7-9	TRBJ2-1	15	.	TRBD2	CASSPRTSGIHEQFF	TGTGCCAGCAGCCCGCGGACTAGCGGGATTCATGAGCAGTTCTTC
TRBV6-2/TRBV6-3	TRBJ2-7	16	few	TRBD2	CASKRAGGAFYDGGYF	TGTGCCAGCAAACGAGCGGGAGGGGCCTTTTACGATGGTGGGTACTTC
TRBV5-1	TRBJ2-5	15	many	.	CASRALGQFQETQYF	TGCGCCAGCAGGGCCTTGGGACAATTCCAAGAGACCCAGTACTTC
TRBV27	TRBJ1-5	13	.	.	CASSFNRNQPQHF	TGTGCCAGCAGTTTTAACAGAAATCAGCCCCAGCATTTT
TRBV6-5	TRBJ1-4	16	few	TRBD1	CASSYRRQGTNEKLFF	TGTGCCAGCAGTTACAGACGACAGGGGACTAATGAAAAACTGTTTTTT
TRBV5-1	TRBJ2-3	14	many	.	CASSQRISTDTQYF	TGCGCCAGCAGCCAACGGATCAGCACAGATACGCAGTATTTT
TRBV10-3	TRBJ1-2	14	many	.	CAISVGGQVHGYTF	TGTGCCATCAGTGTAGGTGGGCAGGTTCATGGCTACACCTTC
TRBV28	TRBJ2-5	11	.	.	CASSRMESQYF	TGTGCCAGCAGCCGGATGGAGAGCCAGTACTTC
TRBV10-3	TRBJ2-3	15	.	.	CAISDGGSSTDTQYF	TGTGCCATCAGTGATGGAGGGTCTAGCACAGATACGCAGTATTTT
TRBV3-1	TRBJ2-2	14	few	TRBD2	CASAGGANTGELFF	TGTGCCAGCGCGGGAGGGGCGAACACCGGGGAGCTGTTTTTT
TRBV9	TRBJ2-1	15	.	.	CASSAPGMPNNEQFF	TGTGCCAGCAGCGCCCCCGGGATGCCCAACAATGAGCAGTTCTTC
TRBV30	TRBJ2-7	16	few	TRBD2	CAWSVRWKSGGYEQYF	TGTGCCTGGAGTGTAAGATGGAAAAGCGGGGGATACGAGCAGTACTTC
TRBV9	TRBJ2-7	15	many	.	CASSVARDPTYEQYF	TGTGCCAGCAGCGTAGCGAGGGATCCCACCTACGAGCAGTACTTC
TRBV28	TRBJ2-3	15	many	.	CASSLAWVQTDTQYF	TGTGCCAGCAGTTTAGCTTGGGTCCAAACAGATACGCAGTATTTT
TRBV9	TRBJ1-2	13	many	TRBD1	CASSWTGDYGYTF	TGTGCCAGCAGCTGGACAGGCGACTATGGCTACACCTTC
TRBV28	TRBJ2-1	13	many	.	CASRLNSYNEQFF	TGTGCCAGCAGACTGAATTCCTACAATGAGCAGTTCTTC
TRBV12-3/TRBV12-4	TRBJ1-2	15	many	.	CASSPLGGDDYGYTF	TGTGCCAGCAGTCCCCTAGGAGGGGACGACTATGGCTACACCTTC
TRBV28	TRBJ1-6	16	many	TRBD1	CASRLRDRVDNSPLHF	TGTGCCAGCAGACTTAGAGACAGGGTAGACAATTCACCCCTCCACTTT
TRBV20-1	TRBJ1-3	17	few	.	CSAPTGGRGYSGNTIYF	TGCAGTGCTCCCACCGGGGGGCGTGGCTACTCTGGAAACACCATATATTTT
TRBV20-1	TRBJ2-3	17	few	TRBD2	CSAGPLAGGPLRDTQYF	TGCAGTGCTGGTCCGCTAGCGGGAGGGCCTTTGAGAGATACGCAGTATTTT
TRBV7-9	TRBJ2-1	18	many	TRBD1	CASSLVGGGQGAYNEQFF	TGTGCCAGCAGCTTAGTTGGTGGTGGGCAGGGGGCCTACAATGAGCAGTTCTTC
TRBV6-1	TRBJ2-7	17	many	TRBD2	CASRITSYSGSNAVWYF	TGTGCCAGCAGGATTACCTCCTATAGCGGGAGTAATGCTGTTTGGTACTTC
TRBV28	TRBJ2-7	14	.	.	CASSPPPNSYEQYF	TGTGCCAGCAGTCCCCCCCCGAACTCCTACGAGCAGTACTTC
TRBV6-2/TRBV6-3	TRBJ2-1	15	many	.	CASTGGVSSYNEQFF	TGTGCCAGCACTGGAGGGGTCAGCTCCTACAATGAGCAGTTCTTC
TRBV29-1	TRBJ1-1	17	many	TRBD1	CSVEDRDRGLLNTEAFF	TGCAGCGTTGAAGATCGAGACAGGGGGCTTTTGAACACTGAAGCTTTCTTT
TRBV28	TRBJ2-6	16	many	.	CASGLTSTSGANVLTF	TGTGCCAGCGGTCTGACATCGACTAGTGGGGCCAACGTCCTGACTTTC
TRBV6-1	TRBJ2-3	14	few	TRBD2	CASSASGLADTQYF	TGTGCCAGCAGTGCTAGCGGGTTAGCAGATACGCAGTATTTT
TRBV6-2/TRBV6-3	TRBJ2-5	15	many	.	CASSARDGYQETQYF	TGTGCCAGCAGTGCTCGGGACGGATACCAAGAGACCCAGTACTTC
TRBV29-1	TRBJ2-4	13	few	.	CSAEEGGKNIQYF	TGCAGCGCGGAAGAGGGGGGAAAAAACATTCAGTACTTC
TRBV4-2	TRBJ1-2	13	.	.	CASSQVVGDGYTF	TGTGCCAGCAGCCAAGTGGTGGGGGATGGCTACACCTTC
TRBV29-1	TRBJ1-3	14	many	.	CSVGQTNSGNTIYF	TGCAGCGTTGGACAGACCAACTCTGGAAACACCATATATTTT
TRBV11-2	TRBJ2-7	14	.	TRBD1	CASSSGQADYEQYF	TGTGCCAGCAGCTCGGGACAGGCCGACTACGAGCAGTACTTC
TRBV5-8	TRBJ1-1	13	many	TRBD1	CASRGQGFTEAFF	TGTGCCAGCAGGGGACAGGGGTTCACTGAAGCTTTCTTT
TRBV6-5	TRBJ1-4	19	many	TRBD1	CASSYSVGQGVATNEKLFF	TGTGCCAGCAGTTACTCAGTGGGGCAGGGGGTTGCAACTAATGAAAAACTGTTTTTT
TRBV28	TRBJ2-7	12	many	.	CASSSLSYEQYF	TGTGCCAGCAGCTCCCTCTCCTACGAGCAGTACTTC
TRBV6-1	TRBJ2-1	15	few	TRBD2	CASTSGSSAYNEQFF	TGTGCCAGCACTAGCGGGAGTTCGGCCTACAATGAGCAGTTCTTC
TRBV29-1	TRBJ2-1	12	many	TRBD1	CSVDGTGSEQFF	TGCAGCGTAGACGGGACAGGCTCTGAGCAGTTCTTC
TRBV5-1	TRBJ1-2	13	few	.	CASSLGANYGYTF	TGCGCCAGCAGCTTGGGTGCTAACTATGGCTACACCTTC
TRBV9	TRBJ2-1	13	many	.	CASSVEVVGEQFF	TGTGCCAGCAGCGTAGAGGTTGTAGGTGAGCAGTTCTTC
TRBV28	TRBJ2-1	16	many	.	CASSLPGARRYNEQFF	TGTGCCAGCAGTTTACCGGGCGCCCGGAGATACAATGAGCAGTTCTTC
TRBV29-1	TRBJ2-7	12	many	TRBD1	CSVGGQEREQYF	TGCAGCGTTGGCGGACAGGAACGCGAGCAGTACTTC
TRBV5-1	TRBJ2-1	15	many	.	CASRKTGTDYNEQFF	TGCGCCAGCAGAAAAACCGGGACGGACTACAATGAGCAGTTCTTC